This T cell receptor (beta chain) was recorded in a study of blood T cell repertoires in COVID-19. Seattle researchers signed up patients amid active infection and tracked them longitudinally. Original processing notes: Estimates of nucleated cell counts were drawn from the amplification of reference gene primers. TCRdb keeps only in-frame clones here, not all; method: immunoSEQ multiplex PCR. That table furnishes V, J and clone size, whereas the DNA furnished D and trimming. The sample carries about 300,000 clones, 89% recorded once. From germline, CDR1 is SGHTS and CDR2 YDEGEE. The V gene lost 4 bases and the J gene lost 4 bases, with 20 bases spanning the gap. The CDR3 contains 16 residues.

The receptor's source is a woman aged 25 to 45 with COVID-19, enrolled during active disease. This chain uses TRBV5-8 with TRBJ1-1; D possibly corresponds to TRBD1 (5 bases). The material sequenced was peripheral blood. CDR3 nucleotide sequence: TGTGCCAGCAGCCTCAAAGGGGCAGGGAAGGGCACTGAAGCTTTCTTT. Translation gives CASSLKGAGKGTEAFF.